The T cell receptor beta chain described here comes from a study of cytomegalovirus exposure and HLA in healthy donors. Study-wide context: The approximately 610 first-cohort repertoires shared a platform with the 130 or so validation repertoires, as reported in a later analysis.

Looked up from germline, CDR1 is MNHNS and CDR2 is SASEGT. The CDR3 is 13 residues long. The V and J ends lost 11 bases and 7 bases respectively, with 17 bases between them. This clone was recorded a few times. The antigen remains undetermined. Libraries were prepared by immunoSEQ multiplex PCR; TCRdb keeps only in-frame clonotypes and omits some of them. The sample carries 140,000 or so clones, 85% to 90% recorded once. Overall study findings and caveats: The classifier was said to identify cytomegalovirus status with high specificity and sensitivity. Subsequent analysis showed first-cohort TCR clusters tending to co-occur in 120 or so validation repertoires. Some TCR beta chains (164 of them) were listed as cytomegalovirus-associated.

The V call is TRBV6-1, the J call TRBJ1-4, with D hard to call. The sample consisted of PBMCs. The sequence derives from a woman aged 25 to 45 in good health and CMV-seropositive. CDR3 amino acids: CASASKEPEKLFF. CDR3 in DNA: TGTGCCTCAGCAAGTAAGGAGCCTGAAAAACTGTTTTTT.